This T cell receptor (beta chain) was recorded in a study of response to subunit inactivated influenza vaccine. Whole-study findings and limits: The authors offered the suggestion that each seasonal influenza vaccination recruits few new T cells.

This clonotype was counted between two and nine times. Its antigen is unknown. V was clipped by 3 bases and J by 4 bases; unmatched bases: 5. This CDR3 region has 15 residues. One entry per CDR3 protein, called by TCRdb with MiXCR from the RT-PCR reads. The sample lists more than 450,000 distinct CDR3 sequences; about 11% were seen once. The same sample was also studied in work on T cells expressing NK-cell markers. This second study notes: Production of TCR beta cDNA relied on 5'RACE template switching with UMIs. The study sequenced eight donors, seven HCMV-seropositive and one seronegative. Dominant NKG2C+ clonotypes in a handful of donors made up about 1.0-7.0% of CD8+ T cells. Expanded NKG2C+ T cell clones had unclear HCMV specificity.

The source of this sequence is a man in his fifties who received an inactivated influenza vaccine. V is TRBV12-3 or TRBV12-4 and J is TRBJ2-2, with TRBD1 identical over 7 bases. The material was PBMCs from blood, obtained on the day of vaccination. CDR3 in amino acids: CASSFRDSLTGELFF. CDR3 DNA: TGTGCCAGCAGTTTTAGGGACAGCCTCACCGGGGAGCTGTTTTTT.